This T cell receptor beta chain was sequenced in a study of blood T cell repertoires in COVID-19 (TCRdb year 2020). At the level of the whole study: Samples covering the acute and convalescent phases of COVID-19 were provided by collaborators in the United States, Italy and Spain. The material from the prospective study consisted of cDNA or gDNA derived from T cells, B-cell-depleted T cells, or PBMCs. Deeply sampled blood TCRbeta repertoires from subjects exposed to, actively infected with, or recovered from COVID-19 were included in the dataset. Sample metadata almost always included a de-identified subject ID, COVID-19 status, age in years and sex. Samples were obtained from the ongoing ImmuneRACE study (first 160 participants) and from 1,000 to 1,500 subjects provided by 6 global collaborators. The repertoires were released in a freely available public database meant as a resource for research on the immune response to SARS-CoV-2. Where available, HLA class I and class II types were taken from metadata supplied by the sample provider and were not determined by assay-based typing. The investigation overall reported the following: The amount of clinical and demographic metadata varied by source and participant and was provided uncurated.

With respect to this clone: What this receptor recognizes is not known. Per-nucleotide qualities are absent, and no much larger clonotype sits a single base away.

The immunoSEQ Assay, a bias-controlled multiplex PCR, was used to amplify TCRbeta CDR3 regions from genomic DNA. The paper's data handling went like this. Nucleated cell counts per sample were estimated from amplification of reference gene primers within the assay. To quantify the absolute abundance of each unique TCRbeta CDR3 rearrangement, sequence reads were collapsed and filtered. For each sample, productive Simpson clonality was calculated by taking the square root of Simpson's diversity index across productive rearrangements. In its TCRdb copy, this immuneACCESS table keeps in-frame sequences only and misses some clones. Where compared with another copy, unresolved V genes explain less than half of these, and the others have no known cause. The V and J calls and clone size were taken over from that table, and D and trimming were inferred from the DNA. Recorded for this sample are roughly 250,000 clones; 70% to 90% of them occurred a single time. The top ten constitute about 1.5% of the sample.

V and J are truncated by 8 bases and 7 bases respectively, leaving an intervening sequence of 12 bases. The CDR3 has 11 amino acids, counting the end cysteine and phenylalanine. This entry keeps only the CDR3 DNA: 33 bases, framed from base 1. CDR1 and CDR2 are read off the germline V gene as SNHLY and FYNNEI. In the prospective study, participants were 18 to 89 years old, resided in 24 geographic areas of the United States, and were enrolled through a virtual design. In the prospective study, participants were assigned to cohorts based on the clinical history participants reported in a screening survey and a study questionnaire. For ImmuneRACE Cohort 3, a participant was defined as recovered based on two consecutive negative NP/OP PCR tests, clearance by a healthcare professional, or resolution of symptoms. Mobile phlebotomists in the prospective study collected whole blood, serum and a nasopharyngeal or oropharyngeal swab from every participant. Participants in the prospective study had the option to provide additional blood draws and questionnaires over a roughly 2-month period. Blood samples from the prospective study were shipped frozen or at room temperature prior to DNA extraction.

Recombination connected TRBV2 to TRBJ2-7, with the identity of the D gene unclear. This TCR came from a woman aged 50 to 65 who had recovered from COVID-19. The sequencing sample was made of PBMCs or T cells enriched from blood (not recorded which). DNA sequence: TGTGCCAGCGTGTTAGCTAAAGAGCAGTACTTC. The translation is CASVLAKEQYF.